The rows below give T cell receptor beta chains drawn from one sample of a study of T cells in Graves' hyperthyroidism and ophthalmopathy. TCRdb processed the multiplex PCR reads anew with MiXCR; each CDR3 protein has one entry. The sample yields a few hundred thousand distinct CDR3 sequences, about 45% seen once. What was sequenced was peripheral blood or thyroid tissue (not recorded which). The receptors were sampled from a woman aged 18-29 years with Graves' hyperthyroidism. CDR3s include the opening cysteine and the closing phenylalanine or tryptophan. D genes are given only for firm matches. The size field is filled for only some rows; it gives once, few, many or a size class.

cdr3_aa: CASSAGGTEAF
cdr3_nt: TGTGCCAGCAGTGCAGGGGGCACTGAAGCTTTC
d_call: TRBD1
v_call: TRBV2
clone_size: -
j_call: TRBJ2-6

cdr3_aa: CASSLAYSQLNQPQHF
cdr3_nt: TGTGCCAGCAGTTTGGCGTACTCACAGCTCAATCAGCCCCAGCATTTT
d_call: -
v_call: TRBV5-4
clone_size: -
j_call: TRBJ1-5

cdr3_aa: CASSLIAGGNNEQFF
cdr3_nt: TGCGCCAGCAGCTTGATAGCGGGAGGGAACAATGAGCAGTTTTTT
d_call: TRBD2
v_call: TRBV5-1
clone_size: -
j_call: TRBJ2-2

cdr3_aa: CASQRSGTGNTEAFF
cdr3_nt: TGTGCCAGCCAAAGATCCGGGACAGGGAACACTGAAGCTTTCTTT
d_call: TRBD1
v_call: TRBV25-1
clone_size: -
j_call: TRBJ1-1

cdr3_aa: CASRAGVSTEAFF
cdr3_nt: TGTGCCAGCAGAGCAGGGGTGAGCACTGAAGCTTTCTTT
d_call: -
v_call: TRBV2
clone_size: many
j_call: TRBJ1-1

cdr3_aa: CSVDDVTAGYTF
cdr3_nt: TGCAGCGTCGATGATGTGACAGCTGGCTACACCTTC
d_call: -
v_call: TRBV29-1
clone_size: -
j_call: TRBJ1-2

cdr3_aa: CSRSRGLSYGYTF
cdr3_nt: TGCAGTCGATCCAGGGGGCTTAGCTATGGCTACACCTTC
d_call: TRBD1
v_call: TRBV29-1
clone_size: -
j_call: TRBJ1-2

cdr3_aa: CGSGTEAFF
cdr3_nt: TGTGGTAGCGGCACTGAAGCTTTCTTT
d_call: -
v_call: TRBV19
clone_size: many
j_call: TRBJ1-1

cdr3_aa: CASSPGSISSYEQYF
cdr3_nt: TGTGCCAGCAGCCCGGGATCGATAAGCTCCTACGAGCAGTACTTC
d_call: -
v_call: TRBV7-2
clone_size: few
j_call: TRBJ2-7

cdr3_aa: CSARDTAGQPQHF
cdr3_nt: TGCAGTGCTAGAGATACAGCGGGGCAGCCCCAGCATTTT
d_call: -
v_call: TRBV20-1
clone_size: -
j_call: TRBJ1-5

cdr3_aa: CASSLVFGTGPAFF
cdr3_nt: TGCGCCAGCAGCTTGGTTTTTGGGACAGGGCCAGCTTTCTTT
d_call: TRBD1
v_call: TRBV5-1
clone_size: many
j_call: TRBJ1-1

cdr3_aa: CARGQGSGANVLTF
cdr3_nt: TGTGCCAGAGGACAGGGCTCTGGGGCCAACGTCCTGACTTTC
d_call: TRBD1
v_call: TRBV2
clone_size: -
j_call: TRBJ2-6

cdr3_aa: CASSPSRRRNSGELFF
cdr3_nt: TGTGCCAGCTCACCGTCGCGACGCAGGAATTCCGGGGAGCTGTTTTTT
d_call: -
v_call: TRBV6-2/TRBV6-3
clone_size: few
j_call: TRBJ2-2

cdr3_aa: CASSLTGTGGGQETQYF
cdr3_nt: TGTGCCAGCAGCCTTACCGGGACAGGGGGTGGGCAAGAGACCCAGTACTTC
d_call: TRBD1
v_call: TRBV7-2
clone_size: -
j_call: TRBJ2-5

cdr3_aa: CASSGGVGNQPQHF
cdr3_nt: TGTGCCAGCAGTGGTGGGGTTGGCAATCAGCCCCAGCATTTT
d_call: -
v_call: TRBV2
clone_size: many
j_call: TRBJ1-5

cdr3_aa: CASSQALVGMNTEAFF
cdr3_nt: TGTGCCAGCAGCCAAGCCCTAGTGGGGATGAACACTGAAGCTTTCTTT
d_call: -
v_call: TRBV4-2
clone_size: many
j_call: TRBJ1-1

cdr3_aa: CASSAQNYGYTF
cdr3_nt: TGTGCCAGCAGTGCCCAAAACTATGGCTACACCTTC
d_call: -
v_call: TRBV6-6
clone_size: many
j_call: TRBJ1-2

cdr3_aa: CASSVRGTGGLAGANVLTF
cdr3_nt: TGTGCCAGCAGCGTTCGTGGGACGGGAGGCCTGGCTGGGGCCAACGTCCTGACTTTC
d_call: TRBD2
v_call: TRBV7-2
clone_size: -
j_call: TRBJ2-6

cdr3_aa: CASSLGTEAYEQYF
cdr3_nt: TGTGCCAGCAGCTTAGGGACCGAAGCCTACGAGCAGTACTTC
d_call: -
v_call: TRBV13
clone_size: many
j_call: TRBJ2-7

cdr3_aa: CATSRALAGSYNEQFF
cdr3_nt: TGTGCCACCAGCAGGGCCCTAGCGGGCTCTTACAATGAGCAGTTCTTC
d_call: TRBD2
v_call: TRBV15
clone_size: once
j_call: TRBJ2-1

cdr3_aa: CASSLGGEAGTQYF
cdr3_nt: TGTGCCAGCAGCTTAGGGGGAGAGGCGGGTACGCAGTATTTT
d_call: -
v_call: TRBV7-2
clone_size: -
j_call: TRBJ2-3

cdr3_aa: CATGKGGAETQYF
cdr3_nt: TGTGCCACCGGAAAAGGGGGCGCGGAGACCCAGTACTTC
d_call: TRBD1
v_call: TRBV24-1
clone_size: many
j_call: TRBJ2-5

cdr3_aa: CASQDGHSYQETQYF
cdr3_nt: TGTGCCAGCCAAGATGGACATTCGTACCAAGAGACCCAGTACTTC
d_call: -
v_call: TRBV2
clone_size: many
j_call: TRBJ2-5

cdr3_aa: CASSIDLGYTF
cdr3_nt: TGTGCCAGTAGTATAGATCTTGGCTACACCTTC
d_call: -
v_call: TRBV19
clone_size: few
j_call: TRBJ1-2

cdr3_aa: CSARHGPYGELFF
cdr3_nt: TGCAGTGCTAGACATGGTCCCTACGGGGAGCTGTTTTTT
d_call: -
v_call: TRBV20-1
clone_size: -
j_call: TRBJ2-2

cdr3_aa: CASSQGRFDTGELFF
cdr3_nt: TGTGCCAGCAGCCAAGGAAGGTTTGACACCGGGGAGCTGTTTTTT
d_call: -
v_call: TRBV14
clone_size: -
j_call: TRBJ2-2

cdr3_aa: CASSEYVRTPYF
cdr3_nt: TGCGCCAGCAGTGAGTATGTCCGGACACCGTACTTC
d_call: -
v_call: TRBV10-1
clone_size: -
j_call: TRBJ2-7

cdr3_aa: CASSSRRGAGGYTF
cdr3_nt: TGTGCCAGCAGTTCCCGCAGGGGGGCAGGTGGCTACACCTTC
d_call: TRBD1
v_call: TRBV2
clone_size: -
j_call: TRBJ1-2

cdr3_aa: CASSFVGGRAQETQYF
cdr3_nt: TGTGCCAGCAGCTTTGTCGGCGGGAGGGCCCAAGAGACCCAGTACTTC
d_call: TRBD2
v_call: TRBV7-9
clone_size: many
j_call: TRBJ2-5

cdr3_aa: CASSIGRETEAFF
cdr3_nt: TGTGCCAGCAGCATTGGCAGGGAAACTGAAGCTTTCTTT
d_call: -
v_call: TRBV7-2
clone_size: many
j_call: TRBJ1-1

cdr3_aa: CASRLTDQPQHF
cdr3_nt: TGTGCCAGTAGACTGACAGATCAGCCCCAGCATTTT
d_call: -
v_call: TRBV19
clone_size: many
j_call: TRBJ1-5

cdr3_aa: CASSIAPGSNTEAFF
cdr3_nt: TGTGCCAGTAGTATAGCCCCAGGGTCGAACACTGAAGCTTTCTTT
d_call: -
v_call: TRBV19
clone_size: many
j_call: TRBJ1-1

cdr3_aa: CASSPTLAGANVLTF
cdr3_nt: TGTGCCAGCAGTCCAACACTAGCTGGGGCCAACGTCCTGACTTTC
d_call: -
v_call: TRBV6-5
clone_size: many
j_call: TRBJ2-6

cdr3_aa: CASSLSGLAEQFF
cdr3_nt: TGTGCCAGCAGCTTATCCGGACTAGCGGAACAGTTCTTC
d_call: TRBD2
v_call: TRBV7-9
clone_size: -
j_call: TRBJ2-1

cdr3_aa: CASSPTGEETQYF
cdr3_nt: TGCGCCAGCAGCCCGACAGGGGAAGAGACCCAGTACTTC
d_call: TRBD1
v_call: TRBV4-3
clone_size: many
j_call: TRBJ2-5

cdr3_aa: CASSYSTRQGGDEQYF
cdr3_nt: TGTGCCAGCAGTTACTCGACCCGGCAGGGCGGGGACGAGCAGTACTTC
d_call: -
v_call: TRBV6-2/TRBV6-3
clone_size: many
j_call: TRBJ2-7

cdr3_aa: CASRASGEDTQYF
cdr3_nt: TGTGCCAGCAGGGCTAGCGGGGAGGATACGCAGTATTTT
d_call: TRBD2
v_call: TRBV2
clone_size: few
j_call: TRBJ2-3

cdr3_aa: CASSFTKQGGTEAFF
cdr3_nt: TGTGCCAGTAGCTTTACAAAACAGGGGGGAACTGAAGCTTTCTTT
d_call: TRBD1
v_call: TRBV19
clone_size: many
j_call: TRBJ1-1

cdr3_aa: CASRGGTGLGGQPQHF
cdr3_nt: TGTGCCAGCAGGGGTGGGACAGGGTTAGGTGGTCAGCCCCAGCATTTT
d_call: TRBD1
v_call: TRBV7-3
clone_size: -
j_call: TRBJ1-5

cdr3_aa: CSLGTGGRGEAFF
cdr3_nt: TGCAGCTTAGGGACAGGGGGCCGTGGCGAAGCTTTCTTT
d_call: TRBD1
v_call: TRBV29-1
clone_size: -
j_call: TRBJ1-1

cdr3_aa: CSVGGVGQPQHF
cdr3_nt: TGCAGCGTTGGGGGGGTAGGGCAGCCCCAGCATTTT
d_call: -
v_call: TRBV29-1
clone_size: many
j_call: TRBJ1-5

cdr3_aa: CASEIGIYEGGELFF
cdr3_nt: TGTGCCAGCGAAATCGGGATTTACGAGGGCGGGGAGCTGTTTTTT
d_call: -
v_call: TRBV11-3
clone_size: -
j_call: TRBJ2-2

cdr3_aa: CASSSPAGTGKRKLFF
cdr3_nt: TGTGCCAGCAGTTCCCCGGCCGGGACAGGAAAACGAAAACTGTTTTTT
d_call: TRBD1
v_call: TRBV6-6
clone_size: -
j_call: TRBJ1-4

cdr3_aa: CSLELVGLEGYTF
cdr3_nt: TGCAGTTTAGAGCTGGTGGGCTTGGAGGGCTACACCTTC
d_call: -
v_call: TRBV20-1
clone_size: -
j_call: TRBJ1-2

cdr3_aa: CASSITGTGGGGRASEQFF
cdr3_nt: TGTGCCAGCAGCATCACCGGGACAGGGGGTGGAGGGAGGGCCAGTGAGCAGTTCTTC
d_call: TRBD1
v_call: TRBV7-9
clone_size: -
j_call: TRBJ2-1

cdr3_aa: CASSLEGNTGEQYF
cdr3_nt: TGTGCCAGCAGCTTGGAGGGAAACACCGGGGAGCAGTACTTC
d_call: -
v_call: TRBV7-3
clone_size: -
j_call: TRBJ2-7

cdr3_aa: CASSWAVYQETQYF
cdr3_nt: TGTGCCAGCAGCTGGGCAGTGTACCAAGAGACCCAGTACTTC
d_call: -
v_call: TRBV7-9
clone_size: many
j_call: TRBJ2-5

cdr3_aa: CASSFGRGEQYF
cdr3_nt: TGTGCCAGCAGCTTCGGCAGGGGGGAGCAGTACTTC
d_call: TRBD1
v_call: TRBV7-9
clone_size: few
j_call: TRBJ2-7

cdr3_aa: CASWGQGNTGELFF
cdr3_nt: TGTGCCAGTTGGGGACAGGGGAACACCGGGGAGCTGTTTTTT
d_call: TRBD1
v_call: TRBV6-1
clone_size: -
j_call: TRBJ2-2

cdr3_aa: CASSLYEAGWDSPLHF
cdr3_nt: TGTGCCAGCAGCTTATACGAAGCAGGGTGGGATTCACCCCTCCACTTT
d_call: -
v_call: TRBV7-2
clone_size: many
j_call: TRBJ1-6

cdr3_aa: CASSFGTGASGELYF
cdr3_nt: -
d_call: -
v_call: TRBV12-3/TRBV12-4
clone_size: once
j_call: TRBJ2-7

cdr3_aa: CSVDRGVDTEAFF
cdr3_nt: TGCAGTGTCGACAGGGGGGTTGACACTGAAGCTTTCTTT
d_call: TRBD1
v_call: TRBV20-1
clone_size: many
j_call: TRBJ1-1

cdr3_aa: CASSQETGLNTGELFF
cdr3_nt: TGCGCCAGCAGCCAAGAGACAGGTCTGAACACCGGGGAGCTGTTTTTT
d_call: -
v_call: TRBV4-3
clone_size: many
j_call: TRBJ2-2